Listed below are T cell receptor beta chains from one sample, sequenced in a study of regulatory T cells in long-lasting Graves disease. Each CDR3 protein gets one entry after TCRdb re-called the multiplex PCR reads with MiXCR. The sample includes about 320,000 distinct CDR3 sequences, about 20% of them seen just once. The sequencing here drew on peripheral blood mononuclear cells (PBMCs), taken at new diagnosis, from a patient treated with antithyroid drugs. These receptors all come from a female donor with Graves disease. Each CDR3 is given without its conserved first and last residue. The order of the fields is J gene, V gene, CDR3 protein.

j_gene: TRBJ2-5
v_gene: TRBV14
CDR3aa: ASSFQGGRVQETQY

j_gene: TRBJ2-7
v_gene: TRBV6-2/TRBV6-3
CDR3aa: ASSLYGVEQY

j_gene: TRBJ2-1
v_gene: TRBV7-8
CDR3aa: ASSLFLADFYNEQF

j_gene: TRBJ2-3
v_gene: TRBV14
CDR3aa: ASSARLAVDTQY

j_gene: TRBJ2-7
v_gene: TRBV12-5
CDR3aa: ASGLTGSEQY

j_gene: TRBJ1-4
v_gene: TRBV28
CDR3aa: ASSLRVVNEKLF

j_gene: TRBJ2-1
v_gene: TRBV7-8
CDR3aa: ASSSPRAGHWVSSYNEQF

j_gene: TRBJ2-1
v_gene: TRBV12-3/TRBV12-4
CDR3aa: ASSSREATLGEQF

j_gene: TRBJ2-7
v_gene: TRBV5-1
CDR3aa: ASTPSGIPGEQY

j_gene: TRBJ2-2
v_gene: TRBV28
CDR3aa: ASRPRPYTGELF

j_gene: TRBJ2-2
v_gene: TRBV12-3/TRBV12-4
CDR3aa: ASSFIPGELF

j_gene: TRBJ1-5
v_gene: TRBV7-8
CDR3aa: ASSLLFSRNQPQH

j_gene: TRBJ2-1
v_gene: TRBV3-1
CDR3aa: ASSQRLGLADNEQF

j_gene: TRBJ2-1
v_gene: TRBV7-3
CDR3aa: ASRDGSKNEQF

j_gene: TRBJ2-3
v_gene: TRBV6-1
CDR3aa: ASTPSVNTQY

j_gene: TRBJ2-7
v_gene: TRBV5-1
CDR3aa: ASSLPGQGYEQY

j_gene: TRBJ2-1
v_gene: TRBV2
CDR3aa: ASIQDSLSRREF

j_gene: TRBJ2-7
v_gene: TRBV19
CDR3aa: ASTPNIGTGWDEQY

j_gene: TRBJ2-7
v_gene: TRBV2
CDR3aa: ASRGQGLAAYEQY

j_gene: TRBJ2-6
v_gene: TRBV11-3
CDR3aa: ASSPRGAGANVLT